This TCR beta chain was sequenced for a study of human T cells and chemical hapten exposure. Across the whole study: Variability of per-sample TCR yields stemmed mainly from small differences in pooled library volume.

This clonotype was counted between two and nine times. The CDR3 sequence is 20 residues long. Germline V gives CDR1 LGHNA, CDR2 YSLEER. V was clipped by 0 bases and J by 0 bases; unmatched bases: 10. Time point: healthy volunteer bleed at 6 weeks. Whole blood, unfractionated, served as the material for total RNA extraction. Within the library, unique molecular identifiers were attached to each individual cDNA molecule. TCRdb re-called the RACE reads with MiXCR, one entry per CDR3 protein. The sample yields 70,000 to 95,000 distinct CDR3 sequences, 7% to 9.5% seen once. Sequencing input: whole blood. This receptor was identified in a female donor in good health. Some clones in this sample may be carry-over from other donors' samples. The chain uses TRBV4-3 and TRBJ1-6; 8 positions agree with TRBD1. The CDR3 DNA reads TGCGCCAGCAGCCAAGATCCGGGGGGACAGGCGGGCTCCTATAATTCACCCCTCCACTTT. Translating it yields CASSQDPGGQAGSYNSPLHF.